This TCR beta chain was sequenced in a study of post-analysis software for immune sequencing data. The CDR3 is 12 residues long. Germline assignment: CDR1 LGHDT and CDR2 YNNKEL (reference sequence). Concerning this clonotype itself: What it recognizes is unknown.

Unique molecular identifiers tagged the TCR beta cDNA libraries. A population of roughly 1 to 11 million T cells gave rise to approximately 500,000 cDNA molecules. From the PCR reads, TCRdb called clonotypes with MiXCR, one entry per CDR3 protein. In the table there are 750,000 to 950,000 distinct CDR3 sequences, about 57% of which are singletons. Study-level findings and limits: A handful of TRBV segments appeared more often in patients than in controls, and TRBV5-6, TRBV5-1 and TRBV20-1 were among these.

Source material: blood. This receptor was obtained from a girl aged 5 to 17 with multiple sclerosis. The gene calls are TRBV3-1 and TRBJ2-5; D is undetermined. The J call may be incorrect, as the DNA end agrees better with TRBJ2-7. The CDR3 here is CASSHGSGEQYF. The CDR3 bases are TGTGCCAGCAGCCACGGGTCGGGCGAGCAGTACTTC.